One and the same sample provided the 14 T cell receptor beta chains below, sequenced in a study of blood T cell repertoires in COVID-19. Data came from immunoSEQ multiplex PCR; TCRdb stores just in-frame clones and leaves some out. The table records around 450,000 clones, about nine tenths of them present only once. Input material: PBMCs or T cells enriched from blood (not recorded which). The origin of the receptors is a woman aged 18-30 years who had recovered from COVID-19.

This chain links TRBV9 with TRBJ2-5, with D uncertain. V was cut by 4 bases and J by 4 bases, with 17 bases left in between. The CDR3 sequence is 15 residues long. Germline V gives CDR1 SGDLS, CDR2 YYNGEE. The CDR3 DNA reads TGTGCCAGCAGCAGAGGCGGCACCACGGGAGAGACCCAGTACTTC. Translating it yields CASSRGGTTGETQYF. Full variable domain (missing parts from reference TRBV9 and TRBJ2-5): DSGVTQTPKHLITATGQRVTLRCSPRSGDLSVYWYQQSLDQGLQFLIQYYNGEERAKGNILERFSAQQFPDLHSELNLSSLELGDSALYFCASSRGGTTGETQYFGPGTRLLVL.

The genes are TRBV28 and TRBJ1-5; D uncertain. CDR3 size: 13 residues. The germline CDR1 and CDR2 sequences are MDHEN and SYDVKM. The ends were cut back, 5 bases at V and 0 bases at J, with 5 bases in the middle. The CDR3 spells CASSEYSNQPQHF. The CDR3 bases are TGTGCCAGCAGTGAGTATAGCAATCAGCCCCAGCATTTT.

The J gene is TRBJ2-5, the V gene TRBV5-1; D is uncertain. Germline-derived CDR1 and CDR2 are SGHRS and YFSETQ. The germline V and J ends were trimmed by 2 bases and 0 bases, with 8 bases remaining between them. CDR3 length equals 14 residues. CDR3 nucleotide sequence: TGCGCCAGCAGCTTAAGCGTGTACCAAGAGACCCAGTACTTC. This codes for CASSLSVYQETQYF.

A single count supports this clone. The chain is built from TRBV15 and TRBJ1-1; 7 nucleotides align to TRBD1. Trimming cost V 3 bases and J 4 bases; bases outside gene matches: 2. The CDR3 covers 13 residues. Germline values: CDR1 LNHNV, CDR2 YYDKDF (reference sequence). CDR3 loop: CATSSYRGTEAFF. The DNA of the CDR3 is TGTGCCACCAGCAGCTACAGGGGCACTGAAGCTTTCTTT.

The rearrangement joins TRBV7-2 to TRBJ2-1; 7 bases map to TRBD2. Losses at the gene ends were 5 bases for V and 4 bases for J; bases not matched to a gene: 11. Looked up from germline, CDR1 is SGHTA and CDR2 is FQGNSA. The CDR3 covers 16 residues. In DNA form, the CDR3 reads TGTGCCAGCAGCCCCAGCGGGGCCCCCGGTTACAATGAGCAGTTCTTC. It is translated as CASSPSGAPGYNEQFF.

The CDR3 sequence: CASSFKPKGTEAFF. The DNA for the CDR3 is TGTGCCAGCAGCTTTAAGCCAAAGGGGACTGAAGCTTTCTTT. This chain joins TRBV7-3 and TRBJ1-1; D perhaps matches TRBD1 (5 bases). Per the germline V gene, CDR1 is SGHTA and CDR2 is FQGTGA. V lost 3 bases and J 5 bases, leaving 13 bases between the germline ends. The CDR3 is 14 amino acids.

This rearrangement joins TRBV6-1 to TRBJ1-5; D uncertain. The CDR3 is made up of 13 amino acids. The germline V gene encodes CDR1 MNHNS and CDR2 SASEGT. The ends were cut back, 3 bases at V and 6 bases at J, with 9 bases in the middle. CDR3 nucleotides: TGTGCCAGCAGTGAGGCGTTAGCTCAGCCCCAGCATTTT. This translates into CASSEALAQPQHF.

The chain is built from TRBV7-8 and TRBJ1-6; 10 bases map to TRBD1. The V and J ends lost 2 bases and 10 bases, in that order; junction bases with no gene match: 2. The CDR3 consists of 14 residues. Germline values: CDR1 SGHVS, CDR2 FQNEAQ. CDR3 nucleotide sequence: TGTGCCAGCAGCTTACGGACAGGGGGGTCACCCCTCCACTTT. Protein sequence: CASSLRTGGSPLHF.

In DNA form, the CDR3 reads TGTGCCAGCAGTCCTACCGAGTCGGTGCATACTGAAGCTTTCTTT. It yields the protein CASSPTESVHTEAFF. V and J are TRBV28 and TRBJ1-1; D remains unclear. Between the trimmed V and J ends, which lost 5 bases and 5 bases, there was a span of 18 bases. The CDR3 loop spans 15 amino acids. CDR1 is MDHEN and CDR2 is SYDVKM in the germline V gene.

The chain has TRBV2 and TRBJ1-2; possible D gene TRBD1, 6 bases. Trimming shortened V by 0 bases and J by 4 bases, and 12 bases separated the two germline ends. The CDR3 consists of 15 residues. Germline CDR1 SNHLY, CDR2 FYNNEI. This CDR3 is CASSEASGDFYGYTF. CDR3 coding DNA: TGTGCCAGCAGTGAAGCGTCAGGGGATTTCTATGGCTACACCTTC. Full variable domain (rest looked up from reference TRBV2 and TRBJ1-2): EPEVTQTPSHQVTQMGQEVILRCVPISNHLYFYWYRQILGQKVEFLVSFYNNEISEKSEIFDDQFSVERPDGSNFTLKIRSTKLEDSAMYFCASSEASGDFYGYTFGSGTRLTVV.

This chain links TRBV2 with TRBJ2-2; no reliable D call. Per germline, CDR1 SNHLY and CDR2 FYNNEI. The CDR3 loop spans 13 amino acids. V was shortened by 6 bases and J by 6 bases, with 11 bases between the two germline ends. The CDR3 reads CASSQASAGELFF. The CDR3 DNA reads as TGTGCCAGCAGCCAGGCTTCGGCCGGGGAGCTGTTTTTT.

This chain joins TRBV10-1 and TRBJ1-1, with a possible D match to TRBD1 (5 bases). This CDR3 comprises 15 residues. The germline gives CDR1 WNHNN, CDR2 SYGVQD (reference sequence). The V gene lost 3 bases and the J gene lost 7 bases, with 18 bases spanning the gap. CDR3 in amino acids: CASSDHSRQPSEAFF. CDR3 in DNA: TGCGCCAGCAGTGACCACTCCCGACAGCCTAGTGAAGCTTTCTTT.

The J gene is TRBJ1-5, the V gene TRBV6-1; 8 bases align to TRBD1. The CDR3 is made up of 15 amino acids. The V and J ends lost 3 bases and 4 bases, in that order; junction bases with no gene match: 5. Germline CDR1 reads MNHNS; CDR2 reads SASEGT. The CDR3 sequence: CASSDSTGGNQPQHF. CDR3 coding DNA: TGTGCCAGCAGTGATAGTACAGGGGGGAATCAGCCCCAGCATTTT.

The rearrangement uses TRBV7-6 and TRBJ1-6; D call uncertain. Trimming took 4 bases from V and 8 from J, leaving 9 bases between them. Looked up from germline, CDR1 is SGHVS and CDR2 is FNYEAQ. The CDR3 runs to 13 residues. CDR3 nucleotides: TGTGCCAGCAGCTCCCTAGAGGATTCACCCCTCCACTTT. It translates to CASSSLEDSPLHF.